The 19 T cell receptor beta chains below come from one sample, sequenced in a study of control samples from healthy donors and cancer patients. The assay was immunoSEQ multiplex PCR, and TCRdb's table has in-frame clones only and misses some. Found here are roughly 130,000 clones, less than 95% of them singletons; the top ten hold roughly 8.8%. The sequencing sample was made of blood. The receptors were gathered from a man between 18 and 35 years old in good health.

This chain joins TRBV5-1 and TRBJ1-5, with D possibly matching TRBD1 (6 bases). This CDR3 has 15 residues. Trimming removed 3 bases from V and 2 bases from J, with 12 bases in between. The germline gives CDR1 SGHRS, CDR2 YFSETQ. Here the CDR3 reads CASSSGVTGNQPQHF. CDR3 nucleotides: TGCGCCAGCAGCTCAGGGGTAACGGGCAATCAGCCCCAGCATTTT.

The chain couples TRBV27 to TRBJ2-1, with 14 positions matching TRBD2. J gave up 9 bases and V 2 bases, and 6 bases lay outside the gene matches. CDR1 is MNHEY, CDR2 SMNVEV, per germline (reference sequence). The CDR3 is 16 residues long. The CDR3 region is CASSLGTSGGFGEQFF. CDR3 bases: TGTGCCAGCAGTTTAGGGACTAGCGGGGGATTCGGTGAGCAGTTCTTC.

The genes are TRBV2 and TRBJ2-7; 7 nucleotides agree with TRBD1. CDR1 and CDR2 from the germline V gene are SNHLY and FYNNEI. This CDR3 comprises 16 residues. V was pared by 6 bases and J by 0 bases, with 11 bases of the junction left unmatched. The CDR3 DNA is TGTGCCAGCAGCACTTCGGGACAGCGACGCTCCTACGAGCAGTACTTC. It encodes CASSTSGQRRSYEQYF.

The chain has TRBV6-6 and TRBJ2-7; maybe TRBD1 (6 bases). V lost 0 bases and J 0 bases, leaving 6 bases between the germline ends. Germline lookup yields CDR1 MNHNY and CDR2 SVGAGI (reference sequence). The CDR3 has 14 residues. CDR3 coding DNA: TGTGCCAGCAGTTACTCGGACAGCTCCTACGAGCAGTACTTC. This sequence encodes CASSYSDSSYEQYF.

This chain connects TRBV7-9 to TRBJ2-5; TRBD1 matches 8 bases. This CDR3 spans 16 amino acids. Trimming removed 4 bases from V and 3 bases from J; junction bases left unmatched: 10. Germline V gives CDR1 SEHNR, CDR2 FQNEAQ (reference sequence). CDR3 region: CASSSHGTGLKETQYF. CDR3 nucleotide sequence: TGTGCCAGCAGCTCCCATGGGACAGGCCTCAAAGAGACCCAGTACTTC.

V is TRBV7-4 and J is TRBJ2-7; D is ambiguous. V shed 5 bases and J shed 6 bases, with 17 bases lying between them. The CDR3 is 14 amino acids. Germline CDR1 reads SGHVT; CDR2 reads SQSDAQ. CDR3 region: CASSHRTAVGEQYF. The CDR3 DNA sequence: TGTGCCAGCAGCCATCGGACGGCTGTGGGCGAGCAGTACTTC. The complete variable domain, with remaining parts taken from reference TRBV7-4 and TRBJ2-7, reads GAGVSQSPRYKVAKRGRDVALRCDSISGHVTLYWYRQTLGQGSEVLTYSQSDAQRDKSGRPSGRFSAERPERSVSTLKIQRTEQGDSAVYLCASSHRTAVGEQYFGPGTRLTVT.

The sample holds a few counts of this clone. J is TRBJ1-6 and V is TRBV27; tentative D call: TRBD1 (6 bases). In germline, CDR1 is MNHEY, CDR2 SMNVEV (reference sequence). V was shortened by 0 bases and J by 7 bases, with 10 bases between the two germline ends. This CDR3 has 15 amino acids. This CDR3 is CASSLSQGRNSPLHF. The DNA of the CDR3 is TGTGCCAGCAGTTTATCCCAGGGGAGAAATTCACCCCTCCACTTT.

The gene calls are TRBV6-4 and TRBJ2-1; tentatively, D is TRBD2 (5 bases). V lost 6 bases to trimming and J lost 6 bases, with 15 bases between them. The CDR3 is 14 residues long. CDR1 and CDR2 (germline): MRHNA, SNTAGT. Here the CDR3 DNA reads TGTGCCAGCAGCGCAGACGGGGTCGGCAATGAGCAGTTCTTC. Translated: CASSADGVGNEQFF.

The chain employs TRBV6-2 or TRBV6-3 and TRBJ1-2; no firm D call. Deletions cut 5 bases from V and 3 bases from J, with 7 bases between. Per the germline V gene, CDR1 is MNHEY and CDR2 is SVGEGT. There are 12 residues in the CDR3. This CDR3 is CASSVRDYGYTF. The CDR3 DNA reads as TGTGCCAGCAGTGTCCGGGACTATGGCTACACCTTC.

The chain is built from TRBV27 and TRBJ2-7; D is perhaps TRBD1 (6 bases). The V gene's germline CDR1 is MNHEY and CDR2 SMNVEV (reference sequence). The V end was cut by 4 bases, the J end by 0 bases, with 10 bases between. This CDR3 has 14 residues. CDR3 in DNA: TGTGCCAGCAGTTCACAGGGTCTCTCCTACGAGCAGTACTTC. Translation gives CASSSQGLSYEQYF.

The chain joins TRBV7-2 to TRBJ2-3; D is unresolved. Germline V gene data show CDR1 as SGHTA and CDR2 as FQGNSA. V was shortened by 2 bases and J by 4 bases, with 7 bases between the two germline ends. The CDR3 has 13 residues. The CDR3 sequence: CASSLFVADTQYF. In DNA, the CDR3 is TGTGCCAGCAGCTTATTTGTGGCAGATACGCAGTATTTT.

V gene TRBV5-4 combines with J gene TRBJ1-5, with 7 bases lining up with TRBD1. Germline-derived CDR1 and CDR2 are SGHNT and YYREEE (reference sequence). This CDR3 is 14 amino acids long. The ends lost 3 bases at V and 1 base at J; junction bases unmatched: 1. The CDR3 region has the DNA TGTGCCAGCAGCTCGGACAGGAGCAATCAGCCCCAGCATTTT. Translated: CASSSDRSNQPQHF.

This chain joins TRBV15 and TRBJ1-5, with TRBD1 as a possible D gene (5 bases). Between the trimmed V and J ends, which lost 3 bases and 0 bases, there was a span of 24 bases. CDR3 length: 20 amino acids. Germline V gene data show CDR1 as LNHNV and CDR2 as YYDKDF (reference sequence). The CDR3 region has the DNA TGTGCCACCAGCAGGGGGACTGACAGCGCGGTACCATATAGCAATCAGCCCCAGCATTTT. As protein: CATSRGTDSAVPYSNQPQHF.

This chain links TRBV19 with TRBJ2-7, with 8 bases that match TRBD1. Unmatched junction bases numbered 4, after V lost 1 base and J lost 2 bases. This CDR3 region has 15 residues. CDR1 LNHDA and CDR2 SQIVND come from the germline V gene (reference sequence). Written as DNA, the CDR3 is TGTGCCAGTAGTATAGGAGAACAGGGGGCCTACGAGCAGTACTTC. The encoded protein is CASSIGEQGAYEQYF.

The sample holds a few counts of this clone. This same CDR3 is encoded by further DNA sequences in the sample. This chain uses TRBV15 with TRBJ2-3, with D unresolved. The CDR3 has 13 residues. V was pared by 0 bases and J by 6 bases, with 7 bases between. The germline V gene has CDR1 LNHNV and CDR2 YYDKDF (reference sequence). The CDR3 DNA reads TGTGCCACCAGCAGAGATCTGAGGGATACGCAGTATTTT. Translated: CATSRDLRDTQYF.

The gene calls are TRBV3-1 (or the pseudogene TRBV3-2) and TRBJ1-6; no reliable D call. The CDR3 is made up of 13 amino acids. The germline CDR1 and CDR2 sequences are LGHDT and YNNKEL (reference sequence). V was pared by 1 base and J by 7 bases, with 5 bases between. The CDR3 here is CASSQVSNSPLHF. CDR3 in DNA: TGTGCCAGCAGCCAAGTTTCCAATTCACCCCTCCACTTT.

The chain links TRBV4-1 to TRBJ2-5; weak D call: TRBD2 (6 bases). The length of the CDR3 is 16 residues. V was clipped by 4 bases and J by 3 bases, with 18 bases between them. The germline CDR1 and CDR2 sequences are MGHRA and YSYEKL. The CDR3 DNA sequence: TGCGCCAGCAGCCTATCCGGGACTTCAGTTAAAGAGACCCAGTACTTC. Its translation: CASSLSGTSVKETQYF.

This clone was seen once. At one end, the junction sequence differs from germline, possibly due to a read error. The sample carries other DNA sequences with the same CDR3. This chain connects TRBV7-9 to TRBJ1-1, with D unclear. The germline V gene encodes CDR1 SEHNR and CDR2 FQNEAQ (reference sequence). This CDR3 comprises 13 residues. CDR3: CASSFQLNTEAFF. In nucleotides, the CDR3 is TGCGCCAGCAGTTTCCAGCTGAACACTGAAGCTTTCTTT.

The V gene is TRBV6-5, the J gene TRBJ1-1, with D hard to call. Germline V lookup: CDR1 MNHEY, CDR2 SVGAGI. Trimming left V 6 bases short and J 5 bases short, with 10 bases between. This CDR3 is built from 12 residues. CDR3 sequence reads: CASRSFGTEAFF. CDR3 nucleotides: TGTGCCAGCAGGAGCTTTGGGACTGAAGCTTTCTTT.